The 10 T cell receptor beta chains presented below share a single source sample, sequenced in a study of blood T cell repertoires in COVID-19. Clones were sequenced by immunoSEQ multiplex PCR, and TCRdb holds only the in-frame ones, with some missing. The table lists about 190,000 clones, roughly nine tenths of them singletons. Sequencing input: peripheral blood. The receptors were sampled from a man younger than 45 with acute or convalescent COVID-19.

V is TRBV5-1 and J is TRBJ2-1; D is perhaps TRBD1 (7 bases). The CDR3 length is 19 residues. V shed 0 bases and J shed 9 bases, with 28 bases lying between them. The germline V gene encodes CDR1 SGHRS and CDR2 YFSETQ. CDR3 in amino acids: CASSLVGGTTGTRAGEQFF. In DNA form, the CDR3 reads TGCGCCAGCAGCTTGGTCGGGGGAACGACAGGGACGAGAGCTGGTGAGCAGTTCTTC.

The V gene is TRBV28, the J gene TRBJ1-1; D is possibly TRBD1 (5 bases). The CDR3 loop spans 13 amino acids. In germline, CDR1 is MDHEN, CDR2 SYDVKM. The V end lost 6 bases, the J end lost 1 base, and 9 bases lay between the germline ends. Here the CDR3 DNA reads TGTGCCAGCAGACAGGTCAAGAACACTGAAGCTTTCTTT. Encoded protein: CASRQVKNTEAFF.

CDR3 DNA: TGTGCCAGCAGAGAGCTAGCGGGAGGGTTTTCCTACGAGCAGTACTTC. Protein product: CASRELAGGFSYEQYF. The J gene is TRBJ2-7, the V gene TRBV27; 12 nucleotides align to TRBD2. There are 16 residues in the CDR3. V was pared by 6 bases and J by 1 base, with 7 bases of the junction left unmatched. Germline V gene sequence: CDR1 MNHEY, CDR2 SMNVEV (reference sequence).

The rearrangement joins TRBV25-1 to TRBJ1-2; the D gene is possibly TRBD1 (6 bases). The CDR3 contains 14 residues. Trimming removed 4 bases at V and 8 bases at J, with 17 bases between. Germline-derived CDR1 and CDR2 are MGHDK and SYGVNS. For the CDR3, the DNA is TGTGCCAGCAGTGCCCTCCCCCACAGGGACGGCTACACCTTC. Translated: CASSALPHRDGYTF.

The chain joins TRBV5-1 to TRBJ2-1; 10 nucleotides match TRBD2. V shed 0 bases, J shed 1 base, and the junction held 4 bases outside the gene matches. This CDR3 has 17 amino acids. Germline CDR1 and CDR2: SGHRS and YFSETQ. Here the CDR3 reads CASSLGLAGGSYNEQFF. Written as DNA, the CDR3 is TGCGCCAGCAGCTTGGGATTAGCGGGAGGTTCCTACAATGAGCAGTTCTTC.

The V call is TRBV6-1, the J call TRBJ2-1; maybe TRBD1 (6 bases). The germline V gene has CDR1 MNHNS and CDR2 SASEGT. CDR3 length equals 13 residues. Trimming stripped 3 bases from V and 15 bases from J, with 18 bases between. The CDR3 here is CASSEILGAGLFF. The DNA for the CDR3 is TGTGCCAGCAGTGAGATACTGGGGGCAGGGCTGTTCTTC.

The chain uses TRBV7-6 and TRBJ2-4; D possibly corresponds to TRBD1 (6 bases). Trimming pared 1 base from V and 9 bases from J, leaving 10 bases between. The germline gives CDR1 SGHVS, CDR2 FNYEAQ. The CDR3 loop spans 13 amino acids. The CDR3 spells CASSLGTEGIQYF. DNA of the CDR3: TGTGCCAGCAGCTTAGGGACAGAAGGCATTCAGTACTTC. The whole variable domain, remainder taken from reference TRBV7-6 and TRBJ2-4, is GAGVSQSPRYKVTKRGQDVALRCDPISGHVSLYWYRQALGQGPEFLTYFNYEAQQDKSGLPNDRFSAERPEGSISTLTIQRTEQRDSAMYRCASSLGTEGIQYFGAGTRLSVL.

This sequence joins TRBV19 and TRBJ2-5; 8 nucleotides line up with TRBD1. The junction had 5 bases not matched to a gene; V was cut back by 7 bases and J by 4 bases. Germline V gene sequence: CDR1 LNHDA, CDR2 SQIVND (reference sequence). CDR3 length: 13 residues. This CDR3 is CASKTGAGETQYF. CDR3 nucleotide sequence: TGTGCCAGTAAGACAGGGGCTGGAGAGACCCAGTACTTC.

This CDR3 reads CASSFEKGREFF. The CDR3 region has the DNA TGTGCCAGCAGCTTTGAAAAAGGTCGGGAGTTCTTC. The chain carries TRBV11-3 and TRBJ2-1; D unclear. CDR3 length: 12 residues. Germline V lookup: CDR1 SGHNT, CDR2 YENEEA. Trimming shortened V by 3 bases and J by 14 bases, and 14 bases separated the two germline ends.

This chain connects TRBV2 to TRBJ1-2, with unresolved D. V gave up 5 bases and J gave up 1 base, with 11 bases separating them. The length of the CDR3 is 14 residues. Germline CDR1 is SNHLY and CDR2 is FYNNEI. Here the CDR3 DNA reads TGTGCCAGCAGTAGCGATCGGGTTAACTATGGCTACACCTTC. This sequence encodes CASSSDRVNYGYTF. Full variable domain (remainder filled in from reference TRBV2 and TRBJ1-2): EPEVTQTPSHQVTQMGQEVILRCVPISNHLYFYWYRQILGQKVEFLVSFYNNEISEKSEIFDDQFSVERPDGSNFTLKIRSTKLEDSAMYFCASSSDRVNYGYTFGSGTRLTVV.